The 21 T cell receptor beta chains presented below share a single source sample, sequenced in a study of cytomegalovirus exposure and HLA in healthy donors. Amplification used 60 Vbeta primers and 13 Jbeta primers. This table comes from immunoSEQ multiplex PCR, and its TCRdb copy is limited to in-frame clones, with some not included. The sample has about 150,000 clones; around 79% are singletons. Sequencing was done on a sample of PBMCs. These receptors all come from a woman in her thirties in good health and CMV-seronegative.

CDR3 sequence: CASSIEPRQGRTEAFF. In nucleotides, the CDR3 is TGTGCCAGTAGTATAGAACCAAGACAGGGTCGGACTGAAGCTTTCTTT. V gene TRBV19 combines with J gene TRBJ1-1; 7 bases map to TRBD1. CDR3 size: 16 residues. Per the germline V gene, CDR1 is LNHDA and CDR2 is SQIVND (reference sequence). V dropped 0 bases and J dropped 5; count of bases not matched to a gene: 9.

This chain joins TRBV5-6 and TRBJ1-2; D is perhaps TRBD1 (6 bases). Trimming left V 4 bases short and J 4 bases short, with 17 bases between. There are 15 residues in the CDR3. Germline-derived CDR1 and CDR2 are SGHDT and YYEEEE. CDR3 sequence reads: CASSPTGLGTYGYTF. The CDR3 DNA is TGTGCCAGCAGCCCGACAGGTCTTGGGACCTATGGCTACACCTTC.

The chain couples TRBV11-2 to TRBJ1-3; TRBD1 agrees at 7 bases. The J segment lost 0 bases and the V segment lost 0 bases, leaving 5 bases of the junction unmatched. The germline CDR1 and CDR2 sequences are SGHAT and FQNNGV. The CDR3 has 17 amino acids. The CDR3 spells CASSLDRTGPSGNTIYF. DNA of the CDR3: TGTGCCAGCAGCTTAGACAGGACAGGTCCCTCTGGAAACACCATATATTTT.

The chain combines TRBV9 with TRBJ1-1; TRBD1 might be the D (5 bases). V was shortened by 2 bases and J by 0 bases, with 11 bases between the two germline ends. CDR3 length: 15 amino acids. In germline, CDR1 is SGDLS, CDR2 YYNGEE. CDR3 residues: CASSVDSFMNTEAFF. The CDR3 coding sequence is TGTGCCAGCAGCGTTGACAGTTTCATGAACACTGAAGCTTTCTTT.

The V call is TRBV2, the J call TRBJ1-1; D remains unclear. The CDR3 is 16 amino acids. The V end lost 8 bases, the J end lost 1 base, and 20 bases lay between the germline ends. Looked up from germline, CDR1 is SNHLY and CDR2 is FYNNEI. The CDR3 here is CASRSRESVENTEAFF. CDR3 coding DNA: TGTGCCAGCCGATCGAGGGAATCGGTCGAGAACACTGAAGCTTTCTTT.

The J gene is TRBJ1-1, the V gene TRBV30; no clear D gene. Germline V CDR1 and CDR2: GTSNPN, SVGIG (reference sequence). The CDR3 runs 14 residues. Trimming pared 1 base from V and 0 bases from J, leaving 9 bases between. CDR3 loop: CAWSGPTMNTEAFF. In nucleotides, the CDR3 is TGTGCCTGGAGTGGCCCGACTATGAACACTGAAGCTTTCTTT. The variable domain in full, completed from reference TRBV30 and TRBJ1-1, reads SQTIHQWPATLVQPVGSPLSLECTVEGTSNPNLYWYRQAAGRGLQLLFYSVGIGQISSEVPQNLSASRPQDRQFILSSKKLLLSDSGFYLCAWSGPTMNTEAFFGQGTRLTVV.

This chain links TRBV5-1 with TRBJ2-5; D is ambiguous. From germline, CDR1 is SGHRS and CDR2 YFSETQ. This CDR3 has 14 residues. With 3 bases removed from V and 1 base from J, the gap between germline ends came to 10 bases. CDR3 in amino acids: CASSSGRVQETQYF. The CDR3 coding sequence is TGCGCCAGCAGCTCCGGTCGGGTCCAAGAGACCCAGTACTTC.

This clone was detected once. The chain has TRBV29-1 and TRBJ1-2, with 7 bases fitting TRBD1. CDR3 length: 13 residues. V lost 5 bases to trimming and J lost 2 bases; unmatched junction nucleotides: 5. Looked up from germline, CDR1 is SQVTM and CDR2 is ANQGSEA. The CDR3 loop is CSVSGTANYGYTF. Here the CDR3 DNA reads TGCAGCGTTTCCGGGACAGCGAACTATGGCTACACCTTC.

This chain links TRBV9 with TRBJ2-1, with D maybe TRBD2 (5 bases). The germline V gene encodes CDR1 SGDLS and CDR2 YYNGEE. CDR3 length: 13 residues. Trimming took off 3 bases at V and 2 bases at J, with 6 bases between the two ends. The CDR3 DNA follows: TGTGCCAGCAGCGAGAGGGCCTACAATGAGCAGTTCTTC. This translates into CASSERAYNEQFF. The variable domain in full, with the rest retrieved from reference TRBV9 and TRBJ2-1, is DSGVTQTPKHLITATGQRVTLRCSPRSGDLSVYWYQQSLDQGLQFLIQYYNGEERAKGNILERFSAQQFPDLHSELNLSSLELGDSALYFCASSERAYNEQFFGPGTRLTVL.

In this sample, this clone turned up a few times. The J gene is TRBJ2-3, the V gene TRBV5-5; 7 bases agree with TRBD2. Germline-derived CDR1 and CDR2 are SGHKS and YYEKEE (reference sequence). After removal of 5 bases from V and 0 bases from J, the junction contained 6 bases not matched to a gene. This CDR3 spans 15 amino acids. The CDR3 nucleotides are TGTGCCAGCAGTTCCGGGACTACTAGCACAGATACGCAGTATTTT. Its protein product is CASSSGTTSTDTQYF.

This clone was counted between two and nine times. The chain employs TRBV19 and TRBJ1-5; possibly TRBD1 for D (5 bases). CDR3 length equals 13 residues. V was pared by 5 bases and J by 3 bases, with 8 bases between. Germline V gene data show CDR1 as LNHDA and CDR2 as SQIVND (reference sequence). The CDR3 DNA sequence: TGTGCCAGTAGTGCAGGGAACAATCAGCCCCAGCATTTT. It is translated as CASSAGNNQPQHF.

This clone was observed once. J is TRBJ1-6 and V is TRBV5-6, with a weak D call TRBD1 (5 bases). V lost 3 bases and J 9 bases, leaving 19 bases between the germline ends. From germline, CDR1 is SGHDT and CDR2 YYEEEE. CDR3 length: 16 amino acids. The CDR3 here is CASSSGRRGLSSPLHF. The CDR3, as DNA: TGTGCCAGCAGCTCGGGGAGGCGGGGCCTTAGTTCACCCCTCCACTTT.

This chain uses TRBV6-1 with TRBJ1-3; TRBD1 might be the D (6 bases). The CDR3 contains 16 residues. Germline-derived CDR1 and CDR2 are MNHNS and SASEGT. V was clipped by 4 bases and J by 0 bases, with 13 bases between them. DNA of the CDR3: TGTGCCAGCAGTGGGGGGCGCACCCGCTCTGGAAACACCATATATTTT. Residues: CASSGGRTRSGNTIYF.

This chain uses TRBV9 with TRBJ2-7; D is perhaps TRBD2 (5 bases). Trimming stripped 4 bases from V and 4 bases from J, with 21 bases between. The V gene's germline CDR1 is SGDLS and CDR2 YYNGEE. The CDR3 totals 16 residues. The CDR3 here is CASSRSWTRIRYEQYF. In DNA, the CDR3 is TGTGCCAGCAGCCGCTCCTGGACTCGGATTCGGTACGAGCAGTACTTC.

This rearrangement joins TRBV6-5 to TRBJ2-1, with 13 nucleotides matching TRBD2. The V gene end was trimmed by 6 bases and the J gene end by 8 bases; junction bases not matched to a gene: 7. The length of the CDR3 is 15 residues. The germline gives CDR1 MNHEY, CDR2 SVGAGI. CDR3 DNA: TGTGCCAGCAGACCTACTAGCGGGGGGGGCCATGAGCAGTTCTTC. It is translated as CASRPTSGGGHEQFF.

Of note for this clone: The identical CDR3 is also encoded by other nucleotide sequences in the sample. V and J are TRBV2 and TRBJ1-1; 7 nucleotides line up with TRBD1. The CDR3 consists of 14 residues. V lost 8 bases, J lost 2 bases, and 8 bases stayed unmatched. The germline V gene encodes CDR1 SNHLY and CDR2 FYNNEI. This CDR3 is CASRPDRFNTEAFF. The CDR3 DNA sequence: TGTGCCAGCCGACCGGACAGGTTTAACACTGAAGCTTTCTTT.

The chain couples TRBV7-2 to TRBJ1-2; TRBD1 aligns across 7 bases. The germline V gene encodes CDR1 SGHTA and CDR2 FQGNSA. Trimming cost V 5 bases and J 3 bases; bases outside gene matches: 3. The CDR3 is made up of 13 amino acids. In DNA form, the CDR3 reads TGTGCCAGCAGCCCCGACAGGGACTATGGCTACACCTTC. It translates to CASSPDRDYGYTF.

This chain uses TRBV2 with TRBJ2-1; TRBD2 agrees at 13 bases. CDR1 is SNHLY, CDR2 FYNNEI, per germline. The CDR3 has 18 amino acids. With 5 bases clipped from V and 0 bases from J, the junction kept 7 bases outside the gene matches. The CDR3 sequence is CASSYPGLAGPSYNEQFF. The CDR3, as DNA: TGTGCCAGCAGTTATCCGGGACTAGCGGGGCCCTCCTACAATGAGCAGTTCTTC. Supplemented by reference TRBV2 and TRBJ2-1, the full variable domain reads EPEVTQTPSHQVTQMGQEVILRCVPISNHLYFYWYRQILGQKVEFLVSFYNNEISEKSEIFDDQFSVERPDGSNFTLKIRSTKLEDSAMYFCASSYPGLAGPSYNEQFFGPGTRLTVL.

The chain has TRBV6-5 and TRBJ1-3, with 8 bases matching TRBD1. With 2 bases clipped from V and 4 bases from J, the junction kept 7 bases outside the gene matches. This CDR3 region has 16 residues. Per germline, CDR1 MNHEY and CDR2 SVGAGI. The DNA for the CDR3 is TGTGCCAGCAGTTACGCCGGGACAGGAGTAGGAAACACCATATATTTT. This sequence encodes CASSYAGTGVGNTIYF.

The chain carries TRBV6-5 and TRBJ1-3, with D hard to call. Germline CDR1 is MNHEY and CDR2 is SVGAGI. CDR3 length: 15 residues. V dropped 2 bases and J dropped 4 bases, with 12 bases sitting between them. The CDR3 is CASSYAGESGNTIYF. CDR3 sequence (DNA): TGTGCCAGCAGTTACGCCGGGGAATCGGGAAACACCATATATTTT.

This chain connects TRBV14 to TRBJ2-7; tentative D call: TRBD1 (5 bases). V shed 1 base and J shed 5 bases, with 15 bases lying between them. The CDR3 length is 15 residues. The germline V gene encodes CDR1 SGHDN and CDR2 FVKESK. CDR3 bases: TGTGCCAGCAGCCAAGCTAGGCAGGGATCCCACGAGCAGTACTTC. Protein: CASSQARQGSHEQYF.